The 3 T cell receptor beta chains presented below share a single source sample, sequenced in a study of blood T cell repertoires in COVID-19. This table comes from immunoSEQ multiplex PCR, and its TCRdb copy is limited to in-frame clones, with some not included. The sample has approximately 130,000 clones; 83% are singletons. Sequences were obtained from PBMCs or T cells enriched from blood (not recorded which). These receptors all stem from a young man who had recovered from COVID-19.

The chain carries TRBV5-1 and TRBJ2-7; TRBD2 matches 7 bases. Looked up from germline, CDR1 is SGHRS and CDR2 is YFSETQ. The CDR3 loop spans 13 amino acids. J was trimmed by 5 bases and V by 6 bases; bases with no gene match: 8. The CDR3 reads CASNKIAGDEQYF. CDR3 DNA: TGCGCCAGCAACAAAATCGCGGGGGACGAGCAGTACTTC.

This sequence joins TRBV30 and TRBJ2-3; D is perhaps TRBD2 (5 bases). Germline V lookup: CDR1 GTSNPN, CDR2 SVGIG (reference sequence). Trimming stripped 4 bases from V and 6 bases from J, with 11 bases between. The CDR3 runs 12 residues. The chain's CDR3 is CAWNLAGDTQYF. CDR3 nucleotides: TGTGCCTGGAACCTAGCCGGGGATACGCAGTATTTT.

A single count supports this clone. This chain links TRBV29-1 with TRBJ1-2; D is uncertain. Germline CDR1 and CDR2: SQVTM and ANQGSEA. The germline V and J ends were trimmed by 4 bases and 0 bases, with 9 bases remaining between them. The CDR3 spans 13 residues. This CDR3 reads CSVGAAANYGYTF. The CDR3 DNA follows: TGCAGCGTTGGGGCAGCAGCTAACTATGGCTACACCTTC. The complete variable domain, with remaining parts taken from reference TRBV29-1 and TRBJ1-2, reads SAVISQKPSRDICQRGTSLTIQCQVDSQVTMMFWYRQQPGQSLTLIATANQGSEATYESGFVIDKFPISRPNLTFSTLTVSNMSPEDSSIYLCSVGAAANYGYTFGSGTRLTVV.